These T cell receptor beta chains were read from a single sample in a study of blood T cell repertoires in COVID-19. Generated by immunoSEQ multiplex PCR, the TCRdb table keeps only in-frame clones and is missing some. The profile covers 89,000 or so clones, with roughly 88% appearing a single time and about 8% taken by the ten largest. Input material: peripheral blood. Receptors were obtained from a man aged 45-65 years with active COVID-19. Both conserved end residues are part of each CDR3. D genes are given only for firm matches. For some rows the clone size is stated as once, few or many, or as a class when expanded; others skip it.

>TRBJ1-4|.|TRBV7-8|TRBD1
CASSFNRGNEKLFF
TGTGCCAGCAGCTTTAACAGGGGTAATGAAAAACTGTTTTTT
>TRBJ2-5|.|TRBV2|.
CASNALETQYF
TGTGCCAGCAACGCGTTAGAGACCCAGTACTTC
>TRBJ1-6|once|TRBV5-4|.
CASSLDRAPNNSPLHF
TGTGCCAGCAGCTTGGACAGGGCCCCTAATAATTCACCCCTCCACTTT
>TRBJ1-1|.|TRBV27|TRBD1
CASSPVTGWAFF
TGTGCCAGCAGTCCGGTGACAGGGTGGGCTTTCTTT
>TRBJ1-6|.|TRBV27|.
CASSLKQGRSPLHF
TGTGCCAGCAGTTTAAAACAGGGACGCTCACCCCTCCACTTT
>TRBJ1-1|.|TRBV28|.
CASSLFNRLNTEAFF
TGTGCCAGCAGTTTATTTAACAGGTTGAACACTGAAGCTTTCTTT
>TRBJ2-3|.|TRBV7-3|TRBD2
CASSLHGQSLAGAGDTQYF
TGTGCCAGCAGCTTACACGGGCAGAGTCTAGCGGGAGCTGGAGATACGCAGTATTTT
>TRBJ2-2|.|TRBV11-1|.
CATQSRGAGELFF
TGTGCCACCCAGTCCAGAGGAGCGGGGGAGCTGTTTTTT
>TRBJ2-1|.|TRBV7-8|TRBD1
CASRLGTGAEEQFF
TGTGCCAGCAGACTAGGGACAGGGGCCGAGGAGCAGTTCTTC
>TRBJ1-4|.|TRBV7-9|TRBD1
CASSSTGRRDEKLFF
TGTGCCAGCAGCTCGACAGGGCGAAGGGATGAAAAACTGTTTTTT
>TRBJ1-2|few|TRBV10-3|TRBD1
CAISPGQGTYGYTF
TGTGCCATCAGCCCCGGACAGGGGACCTATGGCTACACCTTC
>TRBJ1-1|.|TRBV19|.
CASSIDTMNTEAFF
TGTGCCAGTAGTATAGACACTATGAACACTGAAGCTTTCTTT